Following are 9 T cell receptor beta chains from one sample sequenced in a study of blood T cell repertoires in COVID-19. The protocol was immunoSEQ multiplex PCR, while the TCRdb copy is restricted to in-frame clones and leaves out a portion. The sample includes 250,000 to 300,000 clones, approximately 86% of them seen just once. The source material was peripheral blood. These receptors all come from a woman in her sixties or seventies with COVID-19, enrolled during active disease.

This clone was picked up one time. The chain has TRBV15 and TRBJ2-5, with TRBD1 as a possible D gene (6 bases). CDR3 size: 17 residues. V was cut by 0 bases and J by 1 base, with 15 bases left in between. Germline values: CDR1 LNHNV, CDR2 YYDKDF (reference sequence). Written as DNA, the CDR3 is TGTGCCACCAGCAGAGACCCAGGGGTGGTGGCCCAAGAGACCCAGTACTTC. Protein sequence: CATSRDPGVVAQETQYF.

In its sample, this clone was seen once. This sequence joins TRBV30 and TRBJ2-7; D may be TRBD1 (5 bases). The CDR3 is made up of 13 amino acids. From germline, CDR1 is GTSNPN and CDR2 SVGIG (reference sequence). Trimming pared 2 bases from V and 6 bases from J, leaving 14 bases between. CDR3 nucleotide sequence: TGTGCCTGGAGTTCAGGGCCCCCGGGCGAGCAGTACTTC. Translation: CAWSSGPPGEQYF.

The rearrangement uses TRBV5-1 and TRBJ1-3, with a possible D match to TRBD1 (6 bases). CDR3 length equals 17 residues. CDR1 and CDR2 (germline): SGHRS, YFSETQ. Trimming removed 0 bases from V and 4 bases from J, with 17 bases in between. The CDR3 DNA reads as TGCGCCAGCAGCTTGGGGGCCGTGAGACAGGCAGGAAACACCATATATTTT. Translation: CASSLGAVRQAGNTIYF. Full variable domain (missing parts from reference TRBV5-1 and TRBJ1-3): KAGVTQTPRYLIKTRGQQVTLSCSPISGHRSVSWYQQTPGQGLQFLFEYFSETQRNKGNFPGRFSGRQFSNSRSEMNVSTLELGDSALYLCASSLGAVRQAGNTIYFGEGSWLTVV.

V gene TRBV2 combines with J gene TRBJ1-3; a weak D match, TRBD1 (6 bases). CDR3 length: 15 residues. Germline CDR1 is SNHLY and CDR2 is FYNNEI. Trimming stripped 6 bases from V and 0 bases from J, with 12 bases between. CDR3 DNA: TGTGCCAGCAGGTTACAGGGTGGCTCTGGAAACACCATATATTTT. Encoded protein: CASRLQGGSGNTIYF.

V is TRBV6-2 or TRBV6-3 and J is TRBJ2-1; no reliable D call. Per the germline V gene, CDR1 is MNHEY and CDR2 is SVGEGT. CDR3 length: 14 residues. Trimming took 5 bases from V and 5 from J, leaving 13 bases between them. The CDR3 loop is CASSNTRGHNEQFF. CDR3 in DNA: TGTGCCAGCAGTAATACCCGAGGCCACAATGAGCAGTTCTTC.

This clone was seen a few times. The rearrangement uses TRBV7-2 and TRBJ2-7; TRBD2 matches at 8 bases. Germline lookup yields CDR1 SGHTA and CDR2 FQGNSA. The ends lost 5 bases at V and 1 base at J; junction bases unmatched: 7. The CDR3 extends over 15 amino acids. The CDR3 sequence: CASSTGLAYSYEQYF. In DNA, the CDR3 is TGTGCCAGCAGCACCGGACTAGCTTATTCCTACGAGCAGTACTTC.

This chain connects TRBV6-2 or TRBV6-3 to TRBJ2-1; D call uncertain. Germline V gives CDR1 MNHEY, CDR2 SVGEGT. The length of the CDR3 is 12 residues. V gave up 4 bases and J gave up 7 bases, with 8 bases separating them. The CDR3 DNA reads as TGTGCCAGCAGTTCCGACTCGAATGAGCAGTTCTTC. Protein: CASSSDSNEQFF.

This chain uses TRBV4-3 with TRBJ1-2; D possibly corresponds to TRBD1 (5 bases). The V gene lost 1 base and the J gene lost 2 bases, with 11 bases spanning the gap. The germline V gene has CDR1 LGHNA and CDR2 YSLEER. The CDR3 loop spans 15 amino acids. As DNA, the CDR3 is TGCGCCAGCAGCCAAGCGAGGACAACAAACTATGGCTACACCTTC. Residues: CASSQARTTNYGYTF.

On this clone itself: A junction boundary mismatches the germline segment, possibly from a read error. This sequence joins TRBV18 and TRBJ1-5; D ambiguous. CDR3 length: 13 amino acids. Germline V lookup: CDR1 KGHSH, CDR2 LQKENI. The CDR3 DNA sequence: TGTGCCAGCTCACAACGGGATGGTCAGTCCCAGCATTTT. This translates into CASSQRDGQSQHF. The variable domain in full, with the rest retrieved from reference TRBV18 and TRBJ1-5, is NAGVMQNPRHLVRRRGQEARLRCSPMKGHSHVYWYRQLPEEGLKFMVYLQKENIIDESGMPKERFSAEFPKEGPSILRIQQVVRGDSAAYFCASSQRDGQSQHFGDGTRLSIL.